One sample yielded the 31 T cell receptor beta chains listed below, sequenced in a study of T cells in Graves' hyperthyroidism and ophthalmopathy. Authors of the study amplified TCR beta CDR3 regions from RNA transcripts. The TCR CDR3 first-round RT-PCR relied on the HTBI primer set. Each CDR3 protein gets one entry after TCRdb re-called the multiplex PCR reads with MiXCR. The table includes just over 550,000 distinct CDR3 sequences, more than 45% detected once. The sequenced sample consisted of peripheral blood or thyroid tissue (not recorded which). These receptors originate from a woman aged 18 to 35 with Graves' hyperthyroidism.

The V and J genes are TRBV7-9 and TRBJ2-2; TRBD2 agrees at 12 bases. The CDR3 extends over 18 amino acids. Trimming cost V 1 base and J 2 bases; bases outside gene matches: 5. Germline values: CDR1 SEHNR, CDR2 FQNEAQ (reference sequence). The CDR3 region has the DNA TGTGCCAGCAGCTTAGTGGAGACTAGCGGGAGTAACACCGGGGAGCTGTTTTTT. Amino acid sequence: CASSLVETSGSNTGELFF.

On this clonotype itself: A much bigger clone sits one base away, suggesting this may be a read error. V is TRBV9 and J is TRBJ2-7; D is uncertain. Trimming removed 3 bases at V and 2 bases at J, with 3 bases between. This CDR3 is 11 amino acids long. Germline CDR1 and CDR2: SGDLS and YYNGEE. In nucleotides, the CDR3 is TGTGCCAGCAGCGCCCCCTACGAGCAGTACTTC. It specifies CASSAPYEQYF.

This chain uses TRBV7-6 with TRBJ1-2; D is perhaps TRBD1 (5 bases). Per germline, CDR1 SGHVS and CDR2 FNYEAQ. V was cut by 6 bases and J by 2 bases, with 16 bases left in between. The CDR3 runs 15 residues. As DNA, the CDR3 is TGTGCCAGCAGGGGGGGACTAGCGGGAAACTATGGCTACACCTTC. Its protein is CASRGGLAGNYGYTF.

On this clonotype itself: Being one base from a much bigger clone, this may be a read error. This chain uses TRBV29-1 with TRBJ2-7, with a tentative D call TRBD2 (6 bases). The CDR3 loop spans 13 amino acids. In germline, CDR1 is SQVTM, CDR2 ANQGSEA. The ends were cut back, 4 bases at V and 2 bases at J, with 12 bases in the middle. The CDR3 region has the DNA TGCAGCGTTGCTGGCGGGGTCCCCTACGAGCAGTACTTC. This gives the protein CSVAGGVPYEQYF.

This chain joins TRBV5-8 and TRBJ2-7; 9 positions agree with TRBD1. The CDR3 is 15 amino acids. Germline assignment: CDR1 SGHTS and CDR2 YDEGEE. J was trimmed by 3 bases and V by 0 bases; bases with no gene match: 4. In DNA, the CDR3 is TGTGCCAGCAGCTTGGGGGCGGGACAGGGCTACGAGCAGTACTTC. Translated, it gives CASSLGAGQGYEQYF.

This chain joins TRBV2 and TRBJ2-5; D gene uncertain. The germline V gene has CDR1 SNHLY and CDR2 FYNNEI. The CDR3 spans 13 residues. The ends were cut back, 11 bases at V and 1 base at J, with 14 bases in the middle. This CDR3 is CAGNLEGQETQYF. The CDR3 bases are TGTGCCGGCAACTTGGAAGGCCAAGAGACCCAGTACTTC.

This clonotype was observed a few times. The chain couples TRBV2 to TRBJ1-2, with D tentatively TRBD1 (5 bases). The CDR3 loop spans 15 amino acids. Trimming removed 1 base at V and 4 bases at J, with 13 bases between. The germline V gene encodes CDR1 SNHLY and CDR2 FYNNEI. The DNA for the CDR3 is TGTGCCAGCAGTGAAGGGCACACAGGCGCCTATGGCTACACCTTC. It yields the protein CASSEGHTGAYGYTF.

V usage is TRBV10-3 and J usage is TRBJ1-1; D not certain. The germline gives CDR1 ENHRY, CDR2 SYGVKD. The CDR3 is 13 amino acids. Trimming took 10 bases from V and 4 from J, leaving 16 bases between them. The CDR3 spells CASSPRRVTEAFF. CDR3 DNA sequence: TGTGCCAGCTCACCAAGGAGAGTCACTGAAGCTTTCTTT.

This chain connects TRBV7-2 to TRBJ2-5; D may be TRBD1 or TRBD2 (6 bases each). Germline assignment: CDR1 SGHTA and CDR2 FQGNSA. The ends were cut back, 5 bases at V and 1 base at J, with 17 bases in the middle. The CDR3 spans 16 residues. CDR3 in DNA: TGTGCCAGCAGCGGCGGGAACAGGGCCCTCCAAGAGACCCAGTACTTC. As protein: CASSGGNRALQETQYF.

The chain joins TRBV7-9 to TRBJ2-5; no firm D call. Germline V gene data show CDR1 as SEHNR and CDR2 as FQNEAQ (reference sequence). V lost 5 bases to trimming and J lost 11 bases, with 9 bases between them. The CDR3 has 10 residues. DNA for the CDR3: TGTGCCAGCAGCCAAGAGCCTCAGTACTTC. This gives the protein CASSQEPQYF.

This clonotype was observed a few times. The genes are TRBV7-3 and TRBJ1-2; TRBD1 might be the D (6 bases). V was cut by 0 bases and J by 4 bases, with 15 bases left in between. Germline V gene sequence: CDR1 SGHTA, CDR2 FQGTGA. This CDR3 region has 16 residues. The CDR3 DNA reads TGTGCCAGCAGCTTAACGGTACAGGGCGAGGGCTATGGCTACACCTTC. Its translation: CASSLTVQGEGYGYTF.

This chain uses TRBV7-2 with TRBJ1-4; D not resolved. CDR1 SGHTA and CDR2 FQGNSA come from the germline V gene. The CDR3 length is 14 residues. The germline V and J ends were trimmed by 1 base and 8 bases, with 11 bases remaining between them. The CDR3, as DNA: TGTGCCAGCAGCTTAGAACGGAGTTTGGAAAAACTGTTTTTT. It yields the protein CASSLERSLEKLFF.

For this clonotype: One end of the junction is discordant with germline, which a read error may explain. The CDR3 DNA reads TGTGCCAGTAGTAGGAGCGGGAATCCGCCCCAGCATTTT. Translated, it gives CASSRSGNPPQHF. This chain uses TRBV19 with TRBJ1-5, with unresolved D. The length of the CDR3 is 13 residues. Germline-derived CDR1 and CDR2 are LNHDA and SQIVND (reference sequence).

This clonotype appeared many times. V is TRBV7-9 and J is TRBJ1-1; D not certain. V lost 5 bases and J lost 3, with 13 bases in between. From germline, CDR1 is SEHNR and CDR2 FQNEAQ (reference sequence). There are 14 residues in the CDR3. CDR3 region: CASSPPKTDTEAFF. CDR3 nucleotide sequence: TGTGCCAGCAGCCCACCTAAGACGGACACTGAAGCTTTCTTT.

CDR3 nucleotides: TGCAAGCCCTTCAGGGGTACTAATGAAAAACTGTTTTTT. Translating gives CKPFRGTNEKLFF. V and J are TRBV20-1 and TRBJ1-4; TRBD1 might be the D (6 bases). The CDR3 totals 13 residues. Germline CDR1 and CDR2: DFQATT and SNEGSKA (reference sequence).

Ten or more counts support this clonotype. The chain has TRBV25-1 and TRBJ2-2; tentative D call: TRBD2 (6 bases). The germline V gene encodes CDR1 MGHDK and CDR2 SYGVNS. The CDR3 totals 13 residues. V lost 6 bases to trimming and J lost 2 bases, with 7 bases between them. In DNA, the CDR3 is TGTGCCAGCAGGGGAGGAAACACCGGGGAGCTGTTTTTT. Translation gives CASRGGNTGELFF.

This chain connects TRBV7-2 to TRBJ2-7; 11 nucleotides align to TRBD1. V shed 11 bases and J 7 bases; nucleotides not matched to a gene: 10. Per the germline V gene, CDR1 is SGHTA and CDR2 is FQGNSA. This CDR3 has 13 residues. The CDR3 is CAWSTGTGGEQYF. CDR3 DNA sequence: TGTGCCTGGAGCACCGGGACAGGGGGAGAGCAGTACTTC. The full variable domain, its missing parts supplied by reference TRBV7-2 and TRBJ2-7, is GAGVSQSPSNKVTEKGKDVELRCDPISGHTALYWYRQSLGQGLEFLIYFQGNSAPDKSGLPSDRFSAERTGGSVSTLTIQRTQQEDSAVYLCAWSTGTGGEQYFGPGTRLTVT.

The rearrangement links TRBV13 to TRBJ2-7; maybe TRBD1 (6 bases). Germline V lookup: CDR1 PRHDT, CDR2 FYEKMQ (reference sequence). The CDR3 is 15 residues long. Trimming removed 4 bases from V and 0 bases from J, with 13 bases in between. CDR3 nucleotides: TGTGCCAGCAGCTGGGACAACCGGGGCTCCTACGAGCAGTACTTC. As protein: CASSWDNRGSYEQYF.

The chain combines TRBV2 with TRBJ2-3, with 9 bases identical to TRBD2. CDR1 and CDR2 from the germline V gene are SNHLY and FYNNEI. The CDR3 is 16 residues long. V was clipped by 10 bases and J by 0 bases; unmatched bases: 11. CDR3 DNA: TGTGCCACCGGGCGGACTAGCGCGAATAGCACAGATACGCAGTATTTT. It yields the protein CATGRTSANSTDTQYF. Together with reference TRBV2 and TRBJ2-3, the CDR3 gives the full variable domain: EPEVTQTPSHQVTQMGQEVILRCVPISNHLYFYWYRQILGQKVEFLVSFYNNEISEKSEIFDDQFSVERPDGSNFTLKIRSTKLEDSAMYFCATGRTSANSTDTQYFGPGTRLTVL.

The DNA of the CDR3 is TGCAGCGTTGTGAGGGCGGCCGAGCAGTACTTC. Its protein product is CSVVRAAEQYF. V is TRBV29-1 and J is TRBJ2-7; possibly TRBD2 for D (5 bases). The CDR3 spans 11 residues. Germline CDR1 reads SQVTM; CDR2 reads ANQGSEA. Trimming stripped 4 bases from V and 6 bases from J, with 10 bases between.

The chain couples TRBV20-1 to TRBJ1-4; 9 positions agree with TRBD1. Germline lookup yields CDR1 DFQATT and CDR2 SNEGSKA (reference sequence). V shed 6 bases, J shed 5 bases, and the junction held 7 bases outside the gene matches. The CDR3 totals 14 residues. The CDR3 loop is CSAPYRGRNEKLFF. CDR3 sequence (DNA): TGCAGTGCACCATACAGGGGGCGAAATGAAAAACTGTTTTTT.

The genes are TRBV20-1 and TRBJ1-2; D unresolved. Germline V lookup: CDR1 DFQATT, CDR2 SNEGSKA (reference sequence). Trimming removed 1 base from V and 4 bases from J, with 4 bases in between. This CDR3 spans 11 amino acids. The CDR3 nucleotides are TGCAGTGCTAGAGGACCCTATGGCTACACCTTC. This gives the protein CSARGPYGYTF.

This chain joins TRBV20-1 and TRBJ2-7, with no clear D. The end of the DNA aligns better with TRBJ2-1, so the J call may be wrong. The germline CDR1 and CDR2 sequences are DFQATT and SNEGSKA (reference sequence). The CDR3 length is 14 residues. The CDR3 spells CSARVAGSYNEQFF. The CDR3 nucleotides read TGCAGTGCTAGAGTAGCAGGCTCCTACAATGAGCAGTTCTTC.

This clonotype was counted once. The chain joins TRBV15 to TRBJ2-7; tentatively, D is TRBD2 (5 bases). CDR1 and CDR2 (germline): LNHNV, YYDKDF (reference sequence). Trimming removed 1 base from V and 5 bases from J, with 12 bases in between. CDR3 length: 14 residues. CDR3 in DNA: TGTGCCACCAGCAGAGGTGGAGGCACCAACGAGCAGTACTTC. Its translation is CATSRGGGTNEQYF. The full variable domain, in which reference TRBV15 and TRBJ2-7 provide the parts outside the CDR3, is DAMVIQNPRYQVTQFGKPVTLSCSQTLNHNVMYWYQQKSSQAPKLLFHYYDKDFNNEADTPDNFQSRRPNTSFCFLDIRSPGLGDTAMYLCATSRGGGTNEQYFGPGTRLTVT.

This clonotype has a count of ten or more. The CDR3: CSKTQGTSVEQETQYF. CDR3 DNA: TGCAGTAAAACACAAGGGACTAGCGTCGAGCAAGAGACCCAGTACTTC. The genes are TRBV29-1 and TRBJ2-5, with 10 bases that match TRBD2. Per the germline V gene, CDR1 is SQVTM and CDR2 is ANQGSEA. The CDR3 has 16 amino acids.

The rearrangement links TRBV7-6 to TRBJ1-6; 7 bases are a match to TRBD1. V was clipped by 4 bases and J by 3 bases; unmatched bases: 12. Germline V CDR1 and CDR2: SGHVS, FNYEAQ. This CDR3 comprises 18 residues. For the CDR3, the DNA is TGTGCCAGCAGCTCAAGGGGGCCGGGACACCTCTATAATTCACCCCTCCACTTT. The encoded protein is CASSSRGPGHLYNSPLHF. Drawing the rest from reference TRBV7-6 and TRBJ1-6, the complete variable domain is GAGVSQSPRYKVTKRGQDVALRCDPISGHVSLYWYRQALGQGPEFLTYFNYEAQQDKSGLPNDRFSAERPEGSISTLTIQRTEQRDSAMYRCASSSRGPGHLYNSPLHFGNGTRLTVT.

This clonotype was observed a few times. The germline gene is not matched at one end of the junction; a read error may be the cause. This chain uses TRBV7-2 with TRBJ1-5; D may be TRBD1 (5 bases). Germline V gene lookup returns CDR1 SGHTA and CDR2 FQGNSA. CDR3 length equals 15 residues. This chain's CDR3 is CASSLERGWSQPQHF. CDR3 bases: TGTGCCAGCAGTTTAGAGAGGGGTTGGAGTCAGCCCCAGCATTTT.

The chain is built from TRBV18 and TRBJ1-1; perhaps TRBD1 as D (5 bases). Germline V gene data show CDR1 as KGHSH and CDR2 as LQKENI. This CDR3 spans 14 amino acids. V lost 2 bases and J lost 5, with 12 bases in between. The CDR3 nucleotides read TGTGCCAGCTCACCAGCCGGGGCGCGGACTGAAGCTTTCTTT. Protein sequence: CASSPAGARTEAFF.

This clonotype was detected only once. One base away lies a much larger clone, so this may be a sequencing read error. V is TRBV10-3 and J is TRBJ2-7, with D possibly being TRBD1 (5 bases). Germline CDR1 ENHRY, CDR2 SYGVKD. The V gene lost 10 bases and the J gene lost 5 bases, with 18 bases spanning the gap. The CDR3 contains 13 residues. CDR3 bases: TGTGCCAGCACCGGCGACAGAACCAACGAGCAGTACTTC. Translating gives CASTGDRTNEQYF.

In its sample, this clonotype was seen once. Germline and junction disagree at one end, which may indicate a read error. CDR3 DNA sequence: TGTGCCTGCAGTGCGGACAGGGAAGGGGATGGCTACACCTTC. Translated: CACSADREGDGYTF. The chain combines TRBV2 with TRBJ1-2, with 8 bases that match TRBD1. CDR1 SNHLY and CDR2 FYNNEI come from the germline V gene. The CDR3 is made up of 14 amino acids. The full variable domain, in which reference TRBV2 and TRBJ1-2 provide the parts outside the CDR3, is EPEVTQTPSHQVTQMGQEVILRCVPISNHLYFYWYRQILGQKVEFLVSFYNNEISEKSEIFDDQFSVERPDGSNFTLKIRSTKLEDSAMYFCACSADREGDGYTFGSGTRLTVV.

About this clonotype: The junction and the germline gene differ at one end; a read error may be behind it. This sequence joins TRBV7-6 and TRBJ1-4; TRBD1 matches at 10 bases. Germline V gene sequence: CDR1 SGHVS, CDR2 FNYEAQ. CDR3 length: 17 amino acids. CDR3 bases: TGCGCCAGCAGCTTACTCGGACAGGGGGCAACTAATGAAAAACTGTTTTTT. Translation: CASSLLGQGATNEKLFF.